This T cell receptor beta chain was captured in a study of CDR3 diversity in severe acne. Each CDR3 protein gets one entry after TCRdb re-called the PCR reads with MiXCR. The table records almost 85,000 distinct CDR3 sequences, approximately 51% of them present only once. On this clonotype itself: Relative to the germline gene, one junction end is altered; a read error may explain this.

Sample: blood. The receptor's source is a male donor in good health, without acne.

The CDR3 is CATSGGPGHGYSF. DNA of the CDR3: TGTGCCACCAGTGGTGGGCCTGGTCATGGCTACTCCTTC. V gene TRBV24-1 combines with J gene TRBJ1-2, with D unresolved. The CDR3 spans 13 residues. Germline V gene sequence: CDR1 KGHDR, CDR2 SFDVKD.